Each of the 8 T cell receptor beta chains below was sequenced from the same sample in a study of radiation and T cells in renal cell carcinoma. Described time point: blood 4 weeks post-SBRT, at nephrectomy. Treatment specified: 15 Gy SBRT to primary tumor, nephrectomy 4 weeks later. Here immunoSEQ multiplex PCR was the method, and the copy in TCRdb shows in-frame clones only, minus some. The sample consists of roughly 61,000 clones, over 65% of them appearing once. The sample here was blood, taken from a patient whose treatment included radiotherapy and nephrectomy. The origin of the receptors is a man in his 60s with renal cell carcinoma.

The chain recombines TRBV30 with TRBJ2-1; maybe TRBD2 (6 bases). Germline-derived CDR1 and CDR2 are GTSNPN and SVGIG (reference sequence). Deletions cut 3 bases from V and 0 bases from J, with 12 bases between. This CDR3 contains 15 residues. In DNA, the CDR3 is TGTGCCTGGAGCTCGGGAGCGGCCTCCTACAATGAGCAGTTCTTC. It yields the protein CAWSSGAASYNEQFF.

The V call is TRBV11-3, the J call TRBJ2-2; 11 positions agree with TRBD2. The CDR3 runs to 17 residues. J lost 8 bases, V lost 5 bases, and 13 bases had no gene match. CDR1 is SGHNT and CDR2 is YENEEA in the germline V gene. CDR3 in DNA: TGTGCCAGCAGCGTAAAGACTAGCGGGAATTACGCTGGGGAGCTGTTTTTT. This sequence encodes CASSVKTSGNYAGELFF.

This chain joins TRBV6-1 and TRBJ2-7; tentatively, D is TRBD1 (6 bases). Germline CDR1 and CDR2: MNHNS and SASEGT. With 5 bases removed from V and 1 base from J, the gap between germline ends came to 6 bases. The CDR3 runs to 12 residues. The CDR3 loop reads CASSTGSYEQYF. The CDR3 DNA reads TGTGCCAGCAGTACAGGGTCCTACGAGCAGTACTTC.

The rearrangement links TRBV19 to TRBJ1-1, with 7 nucleotides matching TRBD1. The CDR3 covers 16 residues. The V and J ends lost 1 base and 2 bases, in that order; junction bases with no gene match: 7. CDR1 is LNHDA and CDR2 is SQIVND in the germline V gene (reference sequence). The DNA for the CDR3 is TGTGCCAGTAGTATAGGGGCTAACAGGGGAAACACTGAAGCTTTCTTT. It translates to CASSIGANRGNTEAFF.

This clone was counted a single time. V gene TRBV6-1 combines with J gene TRBJ1-2; no definite D call. Germline V gene lookup returns CDR1 MNHNS and CDR2 SASEGT. The CDR3 has 13 residues. V was trimmed by 6 bases and J by 8 bases, leaving 16 bases between them. The CDR3 nucleotides are TGTGCCAGCAGCGAAAACTGGGGTGGGGGCTACACCTTC. Translated: CASSENWGGGYTF.

The V call is TRBV21-1, the J call TRBJ2-7; the table gives TRBD2 as D, unverified against the DNA. TRBV21-1 counts as a pseudogene. The CDR3 is 16 amino acids. This CDR3 reads CASSKLRSSSSYEQYV. CDR3 sequence (DNA): TGTGCCAGCAGCAAACTTCGCAGTAGCAGTTCCTACGAGCAGTACGTC.

The V call is TRBV14, the J call TRBJ2-1; tentative D call: TRBD2 (6 bases). Germline V gives CDR1 SGHDN, CDR2 FVKESK. This CDR3 spans 13 amino acids. V lost 1 base and J lost 15, with 16 bases in between. CDR3 DNA sequence: TGTGCCAGCAGCCAAGGGCTTCGCGGGGTGCCGTTCTTC. The encoded protein is CASSQGLRGVPFF.

This chain joins TRBV20-1 and TRBJ1-2, with D perhaps matching TRBD1 (5 bases). V shed 6 bases and J shed 8 bases, with 13 bases lying between them. Germline V lookup: CDR1 DFQATT, CDR2 SNEGSKA (reference sequence). The CDR3 has 11 residues. The DNA for the CDR3 is TGCAGTGCCGAGGGTTGGGGGGGCTACACCTTC. Its translation is CSAEGWGGYTF.